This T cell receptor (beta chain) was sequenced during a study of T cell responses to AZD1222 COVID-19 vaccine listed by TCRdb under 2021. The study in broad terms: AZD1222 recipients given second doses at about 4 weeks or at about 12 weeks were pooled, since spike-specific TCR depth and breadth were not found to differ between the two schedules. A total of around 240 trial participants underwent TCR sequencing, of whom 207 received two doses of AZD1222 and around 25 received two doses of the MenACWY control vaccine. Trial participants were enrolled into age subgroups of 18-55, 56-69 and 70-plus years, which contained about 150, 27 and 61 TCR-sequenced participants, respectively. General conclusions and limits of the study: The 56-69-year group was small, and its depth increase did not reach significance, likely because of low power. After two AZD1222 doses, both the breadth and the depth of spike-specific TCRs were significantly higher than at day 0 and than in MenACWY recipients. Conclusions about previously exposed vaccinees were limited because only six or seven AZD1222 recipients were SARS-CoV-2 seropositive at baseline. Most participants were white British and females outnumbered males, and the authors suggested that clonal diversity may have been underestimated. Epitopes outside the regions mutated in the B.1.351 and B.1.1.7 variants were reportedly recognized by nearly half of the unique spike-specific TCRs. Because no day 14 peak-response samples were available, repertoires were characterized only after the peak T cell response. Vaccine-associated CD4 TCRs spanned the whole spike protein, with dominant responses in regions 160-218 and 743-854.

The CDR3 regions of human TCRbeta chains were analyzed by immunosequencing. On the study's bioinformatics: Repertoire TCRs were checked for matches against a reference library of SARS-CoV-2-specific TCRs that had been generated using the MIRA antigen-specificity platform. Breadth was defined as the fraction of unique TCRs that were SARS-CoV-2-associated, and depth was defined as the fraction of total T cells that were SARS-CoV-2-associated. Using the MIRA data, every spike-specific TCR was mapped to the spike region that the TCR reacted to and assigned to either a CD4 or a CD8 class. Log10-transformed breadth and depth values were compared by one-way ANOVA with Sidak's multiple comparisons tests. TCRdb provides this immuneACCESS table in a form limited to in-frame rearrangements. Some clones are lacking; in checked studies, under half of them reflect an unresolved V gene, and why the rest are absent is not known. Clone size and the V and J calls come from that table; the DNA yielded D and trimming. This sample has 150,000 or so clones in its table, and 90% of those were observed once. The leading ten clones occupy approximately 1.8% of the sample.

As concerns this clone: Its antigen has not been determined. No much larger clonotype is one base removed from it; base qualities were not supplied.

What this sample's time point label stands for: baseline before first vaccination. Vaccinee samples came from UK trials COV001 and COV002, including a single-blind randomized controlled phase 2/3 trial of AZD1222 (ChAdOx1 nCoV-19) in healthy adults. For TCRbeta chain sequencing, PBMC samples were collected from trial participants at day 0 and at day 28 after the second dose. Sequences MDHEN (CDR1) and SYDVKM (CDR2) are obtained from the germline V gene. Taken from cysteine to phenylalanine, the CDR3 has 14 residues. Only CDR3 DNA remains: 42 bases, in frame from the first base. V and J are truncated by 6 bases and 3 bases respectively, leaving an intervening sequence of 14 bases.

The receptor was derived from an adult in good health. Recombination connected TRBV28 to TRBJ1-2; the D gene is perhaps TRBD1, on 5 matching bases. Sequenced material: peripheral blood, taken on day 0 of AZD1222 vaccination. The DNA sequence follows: TGTGCCAGCAGAACATCAGGGCGGGACTATGGCTACACCTTC. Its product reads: CASRTSGRDYGYTF.